The rows below give T cell receptor beta chains drawn from one sample of a study of tumor and adjacent non-tumor tissue in lung cancer. TCRdb reanalysed the multiplex PCR reads using MiXCR and keeps one entry per CDR3 protein. Of 60,000 to 85,000 distinct CDR3 sequences listed, more than 75% are singletons. Sequenced material: distant non-tumor lung tissue. These receptors originate from a man aged 55 to 70 with non-small cell lung cancer. The CDR3 runs from the conserved cysteine through the conserved F or W. A D gene is named only where the DNA matches it firmly. Not all rows give a size; the values are once, few, many and, for expanded clones, a class.

J gene	CDR3 length	clone size	D gene	V gene	CDR3 DNA	CDR3 protein
TRBJ1-5	16	-	TRBD1	TRBV12-3/TRBV12-4	TGTGCTAGCGGTCCCGGGACAGGGGAAGGCAATCAGCCCCAGCATTTT	CASGPGTGEGNQPQHF
TRBJ1-1	14	once	-	TRBV6-5	TGTGCCAGCAGTTCCATACAGTCCCCGTTGTTGGCTTTCTTT	CASSSIQSPLLAFF
TRBJ1-1	13	-	TRBD1	TRBV29-1	TGCAGGGCCTCGGCAGGGGGGGAAATTGAGGCTTTCTTT	CRASAGGEIEAFF
TRBJ2-3	13	many	-	TRBV30	TGTGCCTGGAGAAAAGGGATCACAGATACGCAGTATTTT	CAWRKGITDTQYF
TRBJ2-1	14	-	-	TRBV6-5	TGTGTCAGCAGTTCTAACACTGACTACAATGAGCAGTTCTTC	CVSSSNTDYNEQFF
TRBJ1-5	15	once	TRBD1	TRBV30	TGTGCCTGGAGTGCGGGGACAGGGAGCAACCAGCCCCAGCAATTT	CAWSAGTGSNQPQQF
TRBJ2-1	14	-	-	TRBV14	TGTGCCAGCAGCCAGGCTAGCAGGGGAAAGCAGCAGCTCTTC	CASSQASRGKQQLF
TRBJ2-7	15	-	TRBD2	TRBV14	TGTGCCAACAGCCTCATGGCGGGAGCCACCTACGAGCAGTACTTC	CANSLMAGATYEQYF
TRBJ2-1	12	-	-	TRBV10-3	TGTGTCATCAGTGTTGGGGCTGGGGAGCAGTCCTTC	CVISVGAGEQSF
TRBJ2-5	17	-	TRBD2	TRBV4-1	TGCGCCAGCAGCCAAGAGGACGGGAGGTCGAAGAGAGAGACCCAGTACTTC	CASSQEDGRSKRETQYF
TRBJ2-7	15	few	-	TRBV5-1	TGCGCCAGCAGCGTAGGAAACCGGGGAGACTACGAGCAGAACTTC	CASSVGNRGDYEQNF
TRBJ2-7	14	-	-	TRBV10-2	TGCGCCAACAGTGGCGGGATTAGTTCCTACGAGCAGTACTTC	CANSGGISSYEQYF
TRBJ2-7	14	-	TRBD1	TRBV12-3/TRBV12-4	TGTGCCAGCAGCTCGACAGGGGGTTCCTACGAGCACTACTTC	CASSSTGGSYEHYF
TRBJ2-2	15	once	TRBD1	TRBV19	TGTGCCAGTACTACCTACGGGACAGGGACCGGGGAGCTGTTTTTT	CASTTYGTGTGELFF
TRBJ2-2	17	-	TRBD2	TRBV6-5	TGTGCCAGAAGCCCATCAGCGGGAGCGACGAACACCGGGGAGCTGTTTTTT	CARSPSAGATNTGELFF
TRBJ2-4	15	-	-	TRBV28	TGTGCCACCGGCGGCCTGACTGGAACAAAAAACATTCAGTACTTC	CATGGLTGTKNIQYF
TRBJ2-1	11	-	-	TRBV25-1	TGTGCCGGCAGTAAATGGGTGGAGCAGTTCTTC	CAGSKWVEQFF
TRBJ1-5	14	-	-	TRBV10-3	TGTGCCATCAGCGGGATATCGCGCGATCAGCCTCAGCATTTT	CAISGISRDQPQHF
TRBJ2-3	15	-	TRBD1	TRBV12-3/TRBV12-4	TGTGTCGGCAGTTTCGGACAGGGCCTCACAGATACGCAGTATTTT	CVGSFGQGLTDTQYF
TRBJ1-2	13	-	TRBD1	TRBV28	TGTGCTAGCAGCTTTCGGACAGGAAGGTGGTACACCTTC	CASSFRTGRWYTF
TRBJ2-3	15	once	-	TRBV6-1	TGTGTCAGCAGTGAACTTCAGGGTAGCACAGGTATGCAGTATTTT	CVSSELQGSTGMQYF
TRBJ2-7	14	-	-	TRBV20-1	TGCAGGGCTACAGATATCGCAGGGATGATAGGGCAGTACTTC	CRATDIAGMIGQYF
TRBJ2-7	14	-	TRBD1	TRBV12-3/TRBV12-4	TGTGCCAGCAGTCCCGAGACAGGGGGTCTTGAGCTGTACTTC	CASSPETGGLELYF
TRBJ1-6	17	few	TRBD1	TRBV5-1	TGCACCAGCAGCAAAGAACAGGGGAGCTCCTATAATTCACCCCTCCACTTT	CTSSKEQGSSYNSPLHF
TRBJ2-1	17	-	TRBD2	TRBV6-5	TGTGCCAGCACCAAGGGGGCTAGCGGGAGCCGAGACAATGAGCAGTTCTTC	CASTKGASGSRDNEQFF
TRBJ2-7	14	-	-	TRBV11-3	TGTGCCAGCAGCCATTTAGGGGACATCTACGAGCAGTACTTC	CASSHLGDIYEQYF
TRBJ2-1	12	few	-	TRBV7-9	TGTGCCAGCAGCTTCGGCAGCGTTGAGCAGTTATTC	CASSFGSVEQLF
TRBJ1-1	12	-	-	TRBV6-1	TGTGCCAGCGGCAAAGAGGGCACTGAAGCTTTCTTT	CASGKEGTEAFF
TRBJ2-3	17	-	TRBD2	TRBV11-2	TGTGCCAGAAGCCGCACCCGGACTAGCGGGAGTACAGATACGCATTATTTT	CARSRTRTSGSTDTHYF
TRBJ1-5	13	few	-	TRBV6-5	TGTGCCAGCACTTATAGCGGTAACCAGTCCCAGCATTTT	CASTYSGNQSQHF
TRBJ2-5	11	-	-	TRBV29-1	TGCAGCGTTGACTCGCGAAGGACACAGTACTTC	CSVDSRRTQYF
TRBJ2-3	17	-	TRBD2	TRBV4-1	TGCGCCAGCAGCCAGTCAGGACTAGCGGGAAACACAGATACGCAGTATTTT	CASSQSGLAGNTDTQYF
TRBJ1-1	15	-	TRBD1	TRBV10-3	TGTGACATCAGTGATGACAGGGGATGGAGCACTGAAGCTGTCTTT	CDISDDRGWSTEAVF
TRBJ2-7	12	-	-	TRBV2	TGTGCCAGCAGCCTAGGCTTCTACGACCAGTACTTC	CASSLGFYDQYF
TRBJ1-1	13	-	-	TRBV11-1	TGTGACAGCAGCTTAGCGCCGGGGGTTGAAACTTTCTTT	CDSSLAPGVETFF
TRBJ1-2	15	-	-	TRBV5-1	TGCGCCAGCGATTCGGCCGGGAATTTTCACTATGGCTACACCTTC	CASDSAGNFHYGYTF
TRBJ2-5	15	-	-	TRBV11-2	TGTGCCAGCAGCTTAGAGCAGGGGTCACTAGAGACACAGTACTTC	CASSLEQGSLETQYF
TRBJ2-2	14	-	-	TRBV11-1	TGTGCCATCAGCTTTACTGGTGGCACCGGGGAGCTCTTTTTT	CAISFTGGTGELFF
TRBJ2-2	13	-	-	TRBV7-8	TGTGGCAACAGCATACCGGGAACCGGGGAGCTGTTTTTT	CGNSIPGTGELFF
TRBJ1-5	14	-	-	TRBV28	TGTGCCAGCAGACCAAACGCGAACAATCAGGCCCAGCATTTT	CASRPNANNQAQHF
TRBJ2-3	20	-	TRBD2	TRBV12-3/TRBV12-4	TGTGCCAGCAGTTGCTTGATTAGCGGGGTCTGGAATACAAGCACAGATACGCAGTATTTT	CASSCLISGVWNTSTDTQYF
TRBJ1-2	11	few	-	TRBV20-1	TGCGGTACTAGGGTAGAGGCTGGCTACACCTTC	CGTRVEAGYTF
TRBJ2-1	16	-	-	TRBV20-1	TGCAGTGCGATCGATTCTATTGTCGGAGGCGAGGATGAGCAGTTCTTC	CSAIDSIVGGEDEQFF
TRBJ1-1	10	-	-	TRBV29-1	TGCAGCGTCGTGAACACTGAAGCTTTCTTT	CSVVNTEAFF
TRBJ1-1	15	-	-	TRBV6-5	TGTGCCAGCAGTTACGGCGGAGACGTGTCCACTGAAGCTTTCTTT	CASSYGGDVSTEAFF
TRBJ2-6	16	few	-	TRBV6-5	TGTGCCAGCAGCCGGGACACCTCCTCTGGGGCCAACGTTCTGACTTTC	CASSRDTSSGANVLTF
TRBJ2-5	14	-	TRBD2	TRBV30	TGTGCCTGGAGTAGCCTAGCGGGTACGGAGACCCAGTACTTC	CAWSSLAGTETQYF
TRBJ2-7	15	-	-	TRBV4-1	TGCGCCAGCAGCCAAGAGTTGGGGGTATTCTACGAGCAGTACTTC	CASSQELGVFYEQYF
TRBJ2-7	14	-	-	TRBV29-1	TGCAGCGTATACTCCGGGACCGGTAGCTACGAGCAGTACTTC	CSVYSGTGSYEQYF
TRBJ2-7	15	-	-	TRBV4-2	TGTGCCAGTAGCCCCCGAGGCACCGGGGCCTACAAGCAGTACTTC	CASSPRGTGAYKQYF
TRBJ2-2	17	many	TRBD2	TRBV20-1	TGCAGTGCTTCCGGGACTAGCGGGAGGGCCCCCGGCGGGGAGCTGTTTTTT	CSASGTSGRAPGGELFF
TRBJ1-2	14	once	-	TRBV6-6	TGTGCCAGTAGTCCGGGGACGGGGCCCTATGGCTACACCTTC	CASSPGTGPYGYTF
TRBJ2-7	15	-	TRBD2	TRBV10-3	TGTGCCATCACTGACTTTAGCGGGAGCTCCTACGAACAGTACTTC	CAITDFSGSSYEQYF